One and the same sample provided the 9 T cell receptor beta chains below, sequenced in a study of blood T cell repertoires in COVID-19. Produced via immunoSEQ multiplex PCR; TCRdb's table is partial and in-frame only. The repertoire holds almost 200,000 clones, with 85% as singletons. Sequencing input: peripheral blood. All receptors come from a man in his fifties or sixties with COVID-19, enrolled during active disease.

The genes are TRBV4-2 and TRBJ1-2; D possibly corresponds to TRBD1 (5 bases). The germline V and J ends were trimmed by 4 bases and 2 bases, with 8 bases remaining between them. CDR1 is LGHNA, CDR2 YNFKEQ, per germline. CDR3 length equals 13 residues. This chain's CDR3 is CASSPDINYGYTF. The CDR3 nucleotides read TGTGCCAGCAGCCCGGACATAAACTATGGCTACACCTTC.

The rearrangement links TRBV15 to TRBJ1-3; 8 bases map to TRBD1. Germline V gene lookup returns CDR1 LNHNV and CDR2 YYDKDF (reference sequence). The CDR3 consists of 13 residues. V lost 1 base, J lost 7 bases, and 0 bases stayed unmatched. The CDR3 nucleotides read TGTGCCACCAGCAGAGGACAGGGGAACACCATATATTTT. Translation gives CATSRGQGNTIYF.

The sample holds a few counts of this clone. This rearrangement joins TRBV27 to TRBJ1-1; weak D call: TRBD1 (6 bases). V gave up 6 bases and J gave up 1 base, with 15 bases separating them. The germline gives CDR1 MNHEY, CDR2 SMNVEV (reference sequence). The CDR3 consists of 15 residues. CDR3 DNA sequence: TGTGCCAGCAGCTACCAAACAGGGCGGAACACTGAAGCTTTCTTT. Translated: CASSYQTGRNTEAFF.

The gene calls are TRBV19 and TRBJ2-4; D is perhaps TRBD2 (5 bases). The CDR3 extends over 15 amino acids. Germline CDR1 LNHDA, CDR2 SQIVND (reference sequence). V was trimmed by 4 bases and J by 2 bases, leaving 12 bases between them. Written as DNA, the CDR3 is TGTGCCAGTAGTAGTGAGGGTCTCACCAAAAACATTCAGTACTTC. This codes for CASSSEGLTKNIQYF.

The chain couples TRBV3-1 (or the pseudogene TRBV3-2) to TRBJ1-3, with D possibly being TRBD1 (6 bases). CDR1 and CDR2 from the germline V gene are LGHDT and YNNKEL (reference sequence). The CDR3 totals 17 residues. V was shortened by 0 bases and J by 4 bases, with 16 bases between the two germline ends. The CDR3 sequence: CASSQDFGGADGNTIYF. The CDR3 region has the DNA TGTGCCAGCAGCCAAGATTTCGGGGGGGCCGACGGAAACACCATATATTTT.

V and J are TRBV19 and TRBJ1-1, with D possibly being TRBD1 (6 bases). The V and J ends lost 7 bases and 0 bases respectively, with 15 bases between them. There are 15 residues in the CDR3. Per the germline V gene, CDR1 is LNHDA and CDR2 is SQIVND (reference sequence). Written as DNA, the CDR3 is TGTGCCAGTATGGGGAAAAGGGGGATGAACACTGAAGCTTTCTTT. Residues: CASMGKRGMNTEAFF.

This sequence joins TRBV27 and TRBJ1-1, with D possibly TRBD1 on 5 matching bases. The V gene's germline CDR1 is MNHEY and CDR2 SMNVEV (reference sequence). Trimming shortened V by 6 bases and J by 0 bases, and 17 bases separated the two germline ends. The CDR3 has 16 residues. In DNA form, the CDR3 reads TGTGCCAGCAGGCTGACGATAGCGGGGGTGAACACTGAAGCTTTCTTT. Its protein is CASRLTIAGVNTEAFF.

CDR3: CASRGQGDGYTF. CDR3 DNA: TGTGCCAGCAGGGGACAGGGTGATGGCTACACCTTC. The chain carries TRBV9 and TRBJ1-2; the match to TRBD1 covers 9 bases. J lost 6 bases, V lost 5 bases, and 2 bases had no gene match. This CDR3 region has 12 residues. In germline, CDR1 is SGDLS, CDR2 YYNGEE.

The chain is built from TRBV6-4 and TRBJ1-5; perhaps TRBD1 as D (6 bases). Between the trimmed V and J ends, which lost 5 bases and 7 bases, there was a span of 12 bases. Germline V gene lookup returns CDR1 MRHNA and CDR2 SNTAGT. This CDR3 comprises 13 residues. CDR3 coding DNA: TGTGCCAGCAGTTTGACACAGGGACAGCCCCAGCATTTT. This translates into CASSLTQGQPQHF.